A selection of T cell receptor beta chains follows, all from one sample in a study of cytomegalovirus exposure and HLA in healthy donors. Some clones are missing from TCRdb's copy, which holds only in-frame ones; the method was immunoSEQ multiplex PCR. Of 100,000 to 150,000 clones in the sample, around 80% are singletons; the top ten hold 2.5% to 3%. Sequencing was performed on PBMCs. The receptors derive from a woman between 18 and 29 years old in good health and CMV-seropositive. Both conserved end residues are part of each CDR3. D genes are given only for firm matches. Some rows mark clone size as missing; the rest say once, few, many or name a class of expanded clone.

J gene: TRBJ2-3
clone size: .
V gene: TRBV5-1
CDR3 length: 14
D gene: TRBD1
CDR3 protein: CASSWDRERDTQYF
CDR3 DNA: TGCGCCAGCAGCTGGGACAGGGAGAGGGATACGCAGTATTTT

J gene: TRBJ2-7
clone size: .
V gene: TRBV7-9
CDR3 length: 14
D gene: .
CDR3 protein: CSSSLEQDAYEQYF
CDR3 DNA: TGTTCCAGCAGCTTAGAACAGGACGCCTACGAGCAGTACTTC

J gene: TRBJ1-1
clone size: .
V gene: TRBV6-5
CDR3 length: 14
D gene: .
CDR3 protein: CASTPHQGNTEAFF
CDR3 DNA: TGTGCCAGCACCCCTCATCAGGGGAACACTGAAGCTTTCTTT

J gene: TRBJ2-3
clone size: once
V gene: TRBV28
CDR3 length: 15
D gene: .
CDR3 protein: CASSSAAGSTDTQYF
CDR3 DNA: TGTGCCAGCAGTTCTGCTGCGGGGAGCACAGATACGCAGTATTTT

J gene: TRBJ2-7
clone size: .
V gene: TRBV6-6
CDR3 length: 12
D gene: TRBD1
CDR3 protein: CASSPQGAEQYF
CDR3 DNA: TGTGCCAGCAGTCCTCAGGGGGCCGAGCAGTACTTC

J gene: TRBJ2-7
clone size: .
V gene: TRBV6-1
CDR3 length: 12
D gene: TRBD2
CDR3 protein: CASSSSGYEQYF
CDR3 DNA: TGTGCCAGCAGTTCTAGCGGTTACGAGCAGTACTTC

J gene: TRBJ2-2
clone size: .
V gene: TRBV27
CDR3 length: 15
D gene: TRBD2
CDR3 protein: CATAAGTRNTGELFF
CDR3 DNA: TGTGCCACCGCGGCCGGGACTAGAAACACCGGGGAGCTGTTTTTT

J gene: TRBJ1-1
clone size: .
V gene: TRBV13
CDR3 length: 14
D gene: .
CDR3 protein: CASSLATPNTEAFF
CDR3 DNA: TGTGCCAGCAGCTTAGCGACACCAAACACTGAAGCTTTCTTT

J gene: TRBJ2-1
clone size: .
V gene: TRBV7-3
CDR3 length: 15
D gene: TRBD2
CDR3 protein: CASSSGGGSYNEQFF
CDR3 DNA: TGTGCCAGCAGCTCGGGCGGGGGGTCCTACAATGAGCAGTTCTTC

J gene: TRBJ1-1
clone size: .
V gene: TRBV29-1
CDR3 length: 13
D gene: .
CDR3 protein: CSVETGGNTEAFF
CDR3 DNA: TGCAGCGTTGAAACGGGGGGCAACACTGAAGCTTTCTTT

J gene: TRBJ1-2
clone size: .
V gene: TRBV5-4
CDR3 length: 13
D gene: TRBD1
CDR3 protein: CASSPGQMNGYTF
CDR3 DNA: TGTGCCAGCAGCCCGGGACAGATGAATGGCTACACCTTC

J gene: TRBJ2-3
clone size: .
V gene: TRBV5-6
CDR3 length: 15
D gene: TRBD2
CDR3 protein: CASSLTSGRPDTQYF
CDR3 DNA: TGTGCCAGCAGCTTGACTAGCGGGCGTCCAGATACGCAGTATTTT

J gene: TRBJ1-5
clone size: .
V gene: TRBV10-2
CDR3 length: 14
D gene: .
CDR3 protein: CASSLRGSNQPQHF
CDR3 DNA: TGCGCCAGCAGCCTCAGGGGAAGCAATCAGCCCCAGCATTTT

J gene: TRBJ2-1
clone size: .
V gene: TRBV11-3
CDR3 length: 13
D gene: .
CDR3 protein: CASSLLGGNEQFF
CDR3 DNA: TGTGCCAGCAGCTTGCTAGGAGGCAATGAGCAGTTCTTC

J gene: TRBJ2-4
clone size: .
V gene: TRBV2
CDR3 length: 16
D gene: .
CDR3 protein: CASRALVLEAKNIQYF
CDR3 DNA: TGTGCCAGCAGGGCCCTGGTACTGGAGGCCAAAAACATTCAGTACTTC

J gene: TRBJ2-5
clone size: .
V gene: TRBV29-1
CDR3 length: 12
D gene: .
CDR3 protein: CSVGRQGEAQYF
CDR3 DNA: TGCAGCGTTGGGAGGCAGGGGGAGGCCCAGTACTTC

J gene: TRBJ1-1
clone size: .
V gene: TRBV5-4
CDR3 length: 16
D gene: .
CDR3 protein: CASSSGSKGMNTEAFF
CDR3 DNA: TGTGCCAGCAGCTCCGGGTCGAAGGGGATGAACACTGAAGCTTTCTTT

J gene: TRBJ2-3
clone size: few
V gene: TRBV28
CDR3 length: 17
D gene: .
CDR3 protein: CASSLEYLGGEEDTQYF
CDR3 DNA: TGTGCCAGCAGTTTAGAGTACCTAGGGGGGGAGGAAGATACGCAGTATTTT

J gene: TRBJ2-1
clone size: .
V gene: TRBV2
CDR3 length: 16
D gene: TRBD2
CDR3 protein: CASSVRLAGGWNEQFF
CDR3 DNA: TGTGCCAGCAGCGTCAGACTAGCGGGGGGGTGGAATGAGCAGTTCTTC

J gene: TRBJ2-5
clone size: once
V gene: TRBV5-1
CDR3 length: 15
D gene: .
CDR3 protein: CASSLVPEGAQTQYF
CDR3 DNA: TGCGCCAGCAGCTTGGTTCCGGAAGGGGCGCAGACCCAGTACTTC

J gene: TRBJ2-5
clone size: .
V gene: TRBV6-1
CDR3 length: 17
D gene: TRBD2
CDR3 protein: CASSVQLAGGSWETQYF
CDR3 DNA: TGTGCCAGCAGTGTTCAACTAGCGGGGGGATCCTGGGAGACCCAGTACTTC

J gene: TRBJ1-2
clone size: .
V gene: TRBV2
CDR3 length: 14
D gene: .
CDR3 protein: CASSDTGQNYGYTF
CDR3 DNA: TGTGCCAGCAGTGATACCGGACAGAACTATGGCTACACCTTC

J gene: TRBJ1-3
clone size: .
V gene: TRBV6-5
CDR3 length: 15
D gene: .
CDR3 protein: CASRPDSSSGNTIYF
CDR3 DNA: TGTGCCAGCAGACCGGACAGCTCCTCTGGAAACACCATATATTTT

J gene: TRBJ2-3
clone size: once
V gene: TRBV6-1
CDR3 length: 15
D gene: TRBD2
CDR3 protein: CASTPTSGGVDTQYF
CDR3 DNA: TGTGCCAGCACCCCGACTAGCGGGGGGGTGGATACGCAGTATTTT

J gene: TRBJ1-1
clone size: .
V gene: TRBV27
CDR3 length: 15
D gene: TRBD1
CDR3 protein: CASSISRGRMAEAFF
CDR3 DNA: TGTGCCAGCAGTATCTCCAGGGGGCGGATGGCTGAAGCTTTCTTT

J gene: TRBJ2-3
clone size: .
V gene: TRBV7-9
CDR3 length: 16
D gene: .
CDR3 protein: CASSSLPPGATDTQYF
CDR3 DNA: TGTGCCAGCAGCTCCCTCCCCCCAGGGGCCACAGATACGCAGTATTTT

J gene: TRBJ2-5
clone size: .
V gene: TRBV6-1
CDR3 length: 15
D gene: .
CDR3 protein: CASSEEHEAGETQYF
CDR3 DNA: TGTGCCAGCAGTGAAGAGCACGAGGCGGGAGAGACCCAGTACTTC

J gene: TRBJ1-2
clone size: few
V gene: TRBV30
CDR3 length: 11
D gene: .
CDR3 protein: CAWSGTYGYTF
CDR3 DNA: TGTGCCTGGAGCGGGACTTATGGCTACACCTTC

J gene: TRBJ1-2
clone size: .
V gene: TRBV5-4
CDR3 length: 16
D gene: TRBD1
CDR3 protein: CASSSPRQGTNYGYTF
CDR3 DNA: TGTGCCAGCAGCTCGCCCCGACAGGGGACCAACTATGGCTACACCTTC

J gene: TRBJ1-3
clone size: .
V gene: TRBV6-5
CDR3 length: 16
D gene: TRBD1
CDR3 protein: CASSLTGPDSGNTIYF
CDR3 DNA: TGTGCCAGCAGTTTGACAGGGCCAGACTCTGGAAACACCATATATTTT

J gene: TRBJ1-5
clone size: .
V gene: TRBV6-1
CDR3 length: 15
D gene: .
CDR3 protein: CASSHREMGNQPQHF
CDR3 DNA: TGTGCCAGCAGCCACAGGGAAATGGGTAATCAGCCCCAGCATTTT

J gene: TRBJ2-2
clone size: .
V gene: TRBV12-5
CDR3 length: 16
D gene: TRBD2
CDR3 protein: CASALLAGGFTGELFF
CDR3 DNA: TGTGCTAGCGCTCTCCTAGCGGGGGGATTCACCGGGGAGCTGTTTTTT

J gene: TRBJ1-2
clone size: .
V gene: TRBV5-5
CDR3 length: 15
D gene: TRBD1
CDR3 protein: CASSSSGTGVYGYTF
CDR3 DNA: TGTGCCAGCAGCTCATCCGGGACAGGCGTTTATGGCTACACCTTC

J gene: TRBJ1-2
clone size: .
V gene: TRBV30
CDR3 length: 11
D gene: .
CDR3 protein: CAWSPYYGYTF
CDR3 DNA: TGTGCCTGGAGCCCATACTATGGCTACACCTTC

J gene: TRBJ1-4
clone size: .
V gene: TRBV5-5
CDR3 length: 19
D gene: .
CDR3 protein: CASSRPFDRFPATNEKLFF
CDR3 DNA: TGTGCCAGCAGCCGTCCCTTTGACAGGTTCCCCGCAACTAATGAAAAACTGTTTTTT

J gene: TRBJ2-1
clone size: .
V gene: TRBV4-1
CDR3 length: 19
D gene: TRBD2
CDR3 protein: CASSQEMVELAGRYNEQFF
CDR3 DNA: TGCGCCAGCAGCCAAGAAATGGTGGAGCTAGCGGGACGGTACAATGAGCAGTTCTTC

J gene: TRBJ1-2
clone size: .
V gene: TRBV5-1
CDR3 length: 15
D gene: TRBD1
CDR3 protein: CASSSGGAANYGYTF
CDR3 DNA: TGCGCCAGCAGCTCAGGGGGAGCAGCTAACTATGGCTACACCTTC

J gene: TRBJ2-5
clone size: few
V gene: TRBV5-1
CDR3 length: 11
D gene: .
CDR3 protein: CASSYRETQYF
CDR3 DNA: TGCGCCAGCAGCTACAGGGAGACCCAGTACTTC

J gene: TRBJ1-1
clone size: .
V gene: TRBV10-3
CDR3 length: 14
D gene: .
CDR3 protein: CAISSPTRGAEAFF
CDR3 DNA: TGTGCCATCAGTTCCCCGACCCGGGGGGCTGAAGCTTTCTTT

J gene: TRBJ2-5
clone size: once
V gene: TRBV25-1
CDR3 length: 16
D gene: .
CDR3 protein: CASSHEEGAFEETQYF
CDR3 DNA: TGTGCCAGCAGTCATGAGGAGGGGGCGTTTGAGGAGACCCAGTACTTC

J gene: TRBJ1-1
clone size: .
V gene: TRBV6-1
CDR3 length: 11
D gene: .
CDR3 protein: CASFDFPEAFF
CDR3 DNA: TGTGCCAGCTTTGACTTCCCTGAAGCTTTCTTT

J gene: TRBJ2-1
clone size: once
V gene: TRBV30
CDR3 length: 14
D gene: TRBD2
CDR3 protein: CAYLLAGGVYEQFF
CDR3 DNA: TGTGCCTATCTACTAGCGGGGGGGGTATATGAGCAGTTCTTC

J gene: TRBJ2-7
clone size: .
V gene: TRBV11-2
CDR3 length: 14
D gene: .
CDR3 protein: CASSSGFSPHEQYF
CDR3 DNA: TGTGCCAGCAGTTCCGGGTTTAGCCCCCACGAGCAGTACTTC

J gene: TRBJ1-6
clone size: .
V gene: TRBV19
CDR3 length: 14
D gene: .
CDR3 protein: CASSIPGGGSPLHF
CDR3 DNA: TGTGCCAGTAGTATACCCGGGGGAGGTTCACCCCTCCACTTT

J gene: TRBJ1-2
clone size: .
V gene: TRBV15
CDR3 length: 14
D gene: TRBD1
CDR3 protein: CATSRDQGVLGYTF
CDR3 DNA: TGTGCCACCAGCAGAGATCAGGGGGTGCTGGGCTACACCTTC

J gene: TRBJ2-3
clone size: once
V gene: TRBV18
CDR3 length: 15
D gene: .
CDR3 protein: CASSPTSARVVTQYF
CDR3 DNA: TGTGCCAGCTCACCCACTTCCGCTCGAGTCGTGACGCAGTATTTT

J gene: TRBJ2-5
clone size: .
V gene: TRBV5-1
CDR3 length: 14
D gene: TRBD1
CDR3 protein: CASSPGQAQETQYF
CDR3 DNA: TGCGCCAGCAGCCCCGGACAGGCCCAAGAGACCCAGTACTTC

J gene: TRBJ2-2
clone size: once
V gene: TRBV7-3
CDR3 length: 17
D gene: TRBD2
CDR3 protein: CASSSSRAGGAYGELFF
CDR3 DNA: TGTGCCAGCAGCTCATCCCGGGCGGGGGGTGCTTACGGGGAGCTGTTTTTT

J gene: TRBJ2-5
clone size: once
V gene: TRBV5-1
CDR3 length: 15
D gene: .
CDR3 protein: CASSRRGVGEETQYF
CDR3 DNA: TGCGCCAGCAGCCGGCGCGGGGTTGGGGAAGAGACCCAGTACTTC

J gene: TRBJ1-3
clone size: .
V gene: TRBV2
CDR3 length: 16
D gene: .
CDR3 protein: CASSEGVSRRGNTIYF
CDR3 DNA: TGTGCCAGCAGTGAAGGGGTCTCCCGCCGAGGGAACACCATATATTTT

J gene: TRBJ2-7
clone size: .
V gene: TRBV4-1
CDR3 length: 12
D gene: .
CDR3 protein: CASSQEASEQYF
CDR3 DNA: TGCGCCAGCAGCCAAGAGGCATCAGAGCAGTACTTC

J gene: TRBJ1-3
clone size: .
V gene: TRBV4-1
CDR3 length: 18
D gene: TRBD1
CDR3 protein: CASSQIDRGLASGNTIYF
CDR3 DNA: TGCGCCAGCAGCCAAATCGACAGGGGGCTTGCCTCTGGAAACACCATATATTTT

J gene: TRBJ2-7
clone size: .
V gene: TRBV18
CDR3 length: 13
D gene: TRBD1
CDR3 protein: CASSPDRVKEQYF
CDR3 DNA: TGTGCCAGCTCACCAGACAGGGTAAAAGAACAGTACTTC

J gene: TRBJ2-2
clone size: .
V gene: TRBV2
CDR3 length: 14
D gene: TRBD2
CDR3 protein: CASRQAAGGGELFF
CDR3 DNA: TGTGCCAGCAGGCAGGCAGCGGGGGGCGGGGAGCTGTTTTTT

J gene: TRBJ2-3
clone size: .
V gene: TRBV19
CDR3 length: 16
D gene: TRBD2
CDR3 protein: CASTLAGGPYTDTQYF
CDR3 DNA: TGTGCCAGTACTCTAGCGGGGGGACCTTACACAGATACGCAGTATTTT

J gene: TRBJ2-7
clone size: .
V gene: TRBV7-9
CDR3 length: 14
D gene: TRBD1
CDR3 protein: CASSLTGQGYEQYF
CDR3 DNA: TGTGCCAGCAGCCTAACCGGACAGGGGTACGAGCAGTACTTC